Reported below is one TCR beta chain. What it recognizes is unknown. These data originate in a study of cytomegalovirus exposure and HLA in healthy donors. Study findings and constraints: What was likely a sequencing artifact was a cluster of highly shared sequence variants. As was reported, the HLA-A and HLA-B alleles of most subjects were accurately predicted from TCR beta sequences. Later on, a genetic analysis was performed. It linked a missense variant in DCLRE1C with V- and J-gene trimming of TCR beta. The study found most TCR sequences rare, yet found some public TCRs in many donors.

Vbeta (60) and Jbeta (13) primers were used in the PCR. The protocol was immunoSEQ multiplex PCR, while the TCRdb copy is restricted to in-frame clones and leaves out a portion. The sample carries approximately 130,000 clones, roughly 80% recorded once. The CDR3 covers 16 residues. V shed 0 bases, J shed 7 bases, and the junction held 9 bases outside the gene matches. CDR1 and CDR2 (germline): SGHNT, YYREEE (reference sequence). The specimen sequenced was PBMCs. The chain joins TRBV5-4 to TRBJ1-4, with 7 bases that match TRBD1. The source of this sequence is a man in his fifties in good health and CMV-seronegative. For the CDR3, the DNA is TGTGCCAGCAGCTTGGATGGGACAGTCGGAAGTGAAAAACTGTTTTTT. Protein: CASSLDGTVGSEKLFF.